The 26 T cell receptor beta chains listed next were all sequenced from one sample in a study of T cell responses to AZD1222 COVID-19 vaccine. Measured with immunoSEQ multiplex PCR; TCRdb has only the in-frame clones, and not every one. Here the sample spans some 97,000 clones, 88% being singletons. This specimen consisted of peripheral blood, obtained on day 0 of AZD1222 vaccination. All receptors derive from an adult in good health.

The chain links TRBV27 to TRBJ2-1; D not certain. This CDR3 spans 13 amino acids. Trimming took off 5 bases at V and 6 bases at J, with 11 bases between the two ends. Germline loops: CDR1 MNHEY, CDR2 SMNVEV (reference sequence). CDR3 sequence: CASSLNSINEQFF. CDR3 in DNA: TGTGCCAGCAGTCTGAATAGCATCAATGAGCAGTTCTTC.

The chain carries TRBV7-2 and TRBJ1-1, with a weak D call TRBD1 (5 bases). Trimming stripped 1 base from V and 1 base from J, with 10 bases between. Germline V gives CDR1 SGHTA, CDR2 FQGNSA. The CDR3 consists of 15 residues. CDR3 coding DNA: TGTGCCAGCAGCTTAGTTATGGGGGGGAACACTGAAGCTTTCTTT. As protein: CASSLVMGGNTEAFF.

The gene calls are TRBV18 and TRBJ1-1; D uncertain. The CDR3 sequence is 14 residues long. The V gene's germline CDR1 is KGHSH and CDR2 LQKENI. V lost 3 bases, J lost 4 bases, and 12 bases lay in between. The CDR3 region is CASSPTDVGTEAFF. DNA of the CDR3: TGTGCCAGCTCACCGACCGATGTGGGCACTGAAGCTTTCTTT.

V is TRBV30 and J is TRBJ2-2, with 12 bases matching TRBD2. From germline, CDR1 is GTSNPN and CDR2 SVGIG (reference sequence). This CDR3 is built from 21 residues. Trimming removed 0 bases from V and 3 bases from J; junction bases left unmatched: 17. The CDR3 DNA is TGTGCCTGGAGTGTAGCTATCTTGGACAGGGGACTAGCGGGCCACACCGGGGAGCTGTTTTTT. Encoded protein: CAWSVAILDRGLAGHTGELFF.

This clone was found once. The CDR3 sequence: CASSSGGGDGNTIYF. CDR3 DNA: TGTGCCAGCAGCTCGGGAGGGGGGGATGGAAACACCATATATTTT. The rearrangement uses TRBV7-2 and TRBJ1-3; D may be TRBD1 (6 bases). The CDR3 is 15 residues long. V was pared by 4 bases and J by 3 bases, with 13 bases between. Germline CDR1 is SGHTA and CDR2 is FQGNSA.

This clone has more than one count but fewer than ten. The chain carries TRBV5-6 and TRBJ2-7; D may be TRBD1 (6 bases). The germline CDR1 and CDR2 sequences are SGHDT and YYEEEE. This CDR3 has 15 amino acids. The germline V and J ends were trimmed by 4 bases and 1 base, with 15 bases remaining between them. In nucleotides, the CDR3 is TGTGCCAGCAGCCTCGGACAGCCGATATCCTACGAGCAGTACTTC. Amino acids: CASSLGQPISYEQYF.

In its sample, this clone was seen once. The chain is built from TRBV18 and TRBJ1-5; TRBD1 is a possible D gene (6 bases). V lost 2 bases to trimming and J lost 4 bases, with 15 bases between them. This CDR3 is 16 amino acids long. The germline V gene encodes CDR1 KGHSH and CDR2 LQKENI. In DNA, the CDR3 is TGTGCCAGCTCACCAAGCGAAACAGGGAGAAATCAGCCCCAGCATTTT. As protein: CASSPSETGRNQPQHF.

The J gene is TRBJ1-2, the V gene TRBV3-1 (or the pseudogene TRBV3-2); no firm D call. Germline V gene sequence: CDR1 LGHDT, CDR2 YNNKEL (reference sequence). V was cut by 1 base and J by 0 bases, with 15 bases left in between. The CDR3 covers 17 residues. The CDR3 protein is CASSQGPGFDPNYGYTF. CDR3 DNA: TGTGCCAGCAGCCAAGGTCCCGGATTCGACCCTAACTATGGCTACACCTTC.

The gene calls are TRBV4-3 and TRBJ2-2, with TRBD2 identical over 9 bases. The J segment lost 2 bases and the V segment lost 0 bases, leaving 4 bases of the junction unmatched. The CDR3 extends over 17 amino acids. CDR1 is LGHNA, CDR2 YSLEER, per germline. The CDR3 DNA reads TGCGCCAGCAGCCAAGATTGGGGGACTAGCAACACCGGGGAGCTGTTTTTT. Encoded protein: CASSQDWGTSNTGELFF.

CDR3 loop: CASSQDWTGRNYGYTF. In DNA form, the CDR3 reads TGCGCCAGCAGCCAAGATTGGACAGGACGTAACTATGGCTACACCTTC. This chain links TRBV4-3 with TRBJ1-2; 7 bases align to TRBD1. V dropped 0 bases and J dropped 1; count of bases not matched to a gene: 5. The CDR3 loop spans 16 amino acids. CDR1 and CDR2 (germline): LGHNA, YSLEER.

The CDR3 loop reads CASSYDRNTIYF. The DNA for the CDR3 is TGTGCCAGCAGCTATGACAGAAACACCATATATTTT. This chain uses TRBV3-1 (or the pseudogene TRBV3-2) with TRBJ1-3, with D unclear. The ends were cut back, 5 bases at V and 5 bases at J, with 7 bases in the middle. CDR1 and CDR2 (germline): LGHDT, YNNKEL (reference sequence). The CDR3 has 12 residues.

In DNA form, the CDR3 reads TGTGCCAGTAGTCCCTCGTTACTTATGAACACTGAAGCTTTCTTT. It codes for CASSPSLLMNTEAFF. The chain employs TRBV19 and TRBJ1-1; D gene unclear. The CDR3 is 15 amino acids. V was pared by 5 bases and J by 0 bases, with 13 bases between. Germline V lookup: CDR1 LNHDA, CDR2 SQIVND (reference sequence).

The V gene is TRBV27, the J gene TRBJ2-3; perhaps TRBD2 as D (5 bases). This CDR3 comprises 15 residues. V lost 2 bases, J lost 0 bases, and 9 bases lay in between. Germline CDR1 is MNHEY and CDR2 is SMNVEV (reference sequence). The CDR3 is CASSLEGSSTDTQYF. The DNA of the CDR3 is TGTGCCAGCAGTTTAGAGGGTTCAAGCACAGATACGCAGTATTTT.

The chain has TRBV19 and TRBJ1-3, with no clear D. The germline V gene encodes CDR1 LNHDA and CDR2 SQIVND (reference sequence). V lost 9 bases to trimming and J lost 4 bases, with 7 bases between them. This CDR3 contains 11 residues. In nucleotides, the CDR3 is TGTGCCAGCTCGATCGGAAACACCATATATTTT. Amino acid sequence: CASSIGNTIYF.

The chain is built from TRBV7-9 and TRBJ1-2, with 8 positions matching TRBD1. This CDR3 spans 12 amino acids. The J segment lost 4 bases and the V segment lost 5 bases, leaving 0 bases of the junction unmatched. Per germline, CDR1 SEHNR and CDR2 FQNEAQ (reference sequence). The CDR3, as DNA: TGTGCCAGCAGCGGACAGGGCTATGGCTACACCTTC. Its protein is CASSGQGYGYTF.

This chain joins TRBV30 and TRBJ2-4, with unresolved D. The CDR3 length is 13 residues. Germline lookup yields CDR1 GTSNPN and CDR2 SVGIG (reference sequence). Trimming shortened V by 3 bases and J by 1 base, and 7 bases separated the two germline ends. The CDR3 reads CAWSPGAKNIQYF. The CDR3 DNA reads as TGTGCCTGGAGCCCCGGGGCCAAAAACATTCAGTACTTC. The full variable domain, in which reference TRBV30 and TRBJ2-4 provide the parts outside the CDR3, is SQTIHQWPATLVQPVGSPLSLECTVEGTSNPNLYWYRQAAGRGLQLLFYSVGIGQISSEVPQNLSASRPQDRQFILSSKKLLLSDSGFYLCAWSPGAKNIQYFGAGTRLSVL.

The chain employs TRBV24-1 and TRBJ2-1, with D perhaps TRBD2 (6 bases). The CDR3 contains 14 residues. The germline gives CDR1 KGHDR, CDR2 SFDVKD. V shed 3 bases and J shed 6 bases, with 11 bases lying between them. CDR3 loop: CATSDAMTSNEQFF. The CDR3 bases are TGTGCCACCAGTGATGCAATGACTAGCAATGAGCAGTTCTTC.

V is TRBV5-1 and J is TRBJ1-1, with D possibly matching TRBD1 (6 bases). The ends were cut back, 1 base at V and 0 bases at J, with 19 bases in the middle. The CDR3 extends over 18 amino acids. Germline CDR1 SGHRS, CDR2 YFSETQ. The CDR3 DNA sequence: TGCGCCAGCAGCTTGCAACCGACACAGGGAGGGCTGAACACTGAAGCTTTCTTT. The encoded protein is CASSLQPTQGGLNTEAFF.

A note on this clone: Other DNA sequences in this specimen translate into the identical CDR3. V and J are TRBV9 and TRBJ2-7; TRBD2 aligns across 8 bases. This CDR3 is built from 16 residues. Per germline, CDR1 SGDLS and CDR2 YYNGEE. Trimming at V came to 0 bases and at J to 4 bases, leaving 9 bases not matched to a gene. The CDR3 is CASSVGGTSGSYEQYF. Written as DNA, the CDR3 is TGTGCCAGCAGCGTAGGAGGGACTAGTGGGTCGTACGAGCAGTACTTC.

V usage is TRBV28 and J usage is TRBJ1-1; no clear D gene. The V gene lost 3 bases and the J gene lost 0 bases, with 11 bases spanning the gap. Germline assignment: CDR1 MDHEN and CDR2 SYDVKM. CDR3 length equals 15 residues. The CDR3: CASSFEHSLNTEAFF. The CDR3, as DNA: TGTGCCAGCAGTTTCGAACACAGTTTGAACACTGAAGCTTTCTTT. The whole variable domain, filled in from reference TRBV28 and TRBJ1-1, reads DVKVTQSSRYLVKRTGEKVFLECVQDMDHENMFWYRQDPGLGLRLIYFSYDVKMKEKGDIPEGYSVSREKKERFSLILESASTNQTSMYLCASSFEHSLNTEAFFGQGTRLTVV.

This sequence joins TRBV7-3 and TRBJ2-1, with 11 bases matching TRBD2. This CDR3 spans 14 amino acids. J was trimmed by 8 bases and V by 3 bases; bases with no gene match: 3. The germline CDR1 and CDR2 sequences are SGHTA and FQGTGA. The CDR3 here is CASSFSGRADEQFF. The CDR3 DNA sequence: TGTGCCAGCAGCTTTAGCGGGAGGGCCGATGAGCAGTTCTTC.

The chain recombines TRBV18 with TRBJ2-3, with D hard to call. Trimming stripped 2 bases from V and 4 bases from J, with 16 bases between. The CDR3 extends over 16 amino acids. In germline, CDR1 is KGHSH, CDR2 LQKENI. The CDR3 DNA reads as TGTGCCAGCTCACCAAAATCAGCGCCGACGGCAGATACGCAGTATTTT. Translating gives CASSPKSAPTADTQYF.

The chain has TRBV6-2 or TRBV6-3 and TRBJ2-1; TRBD2 matches at 10 bases. Germline trimming cut 4 bases from V and 15 bases from J; bases unmatched to any gene: 12. The CDR3 is made up of 14 amino acids. In germline, CDR1 is MNHEY, CDR2 SVGEGT. For the CDR3, the DNA is TGTGCCAGCAGTTCGGGACTAGCGACAACTCTTCGGTTCTTC. Residues: CASSSGLATTLRFF.

This rearrangement joins TRBV4-1 to TRBJ1-4; no definite D call. V dropped 0 bases and J dropped 7 bases, with 15 bases sitting between them. Germline V gene sequence: CDR1 MGHRA, CDR2 YSYEKL. CDR3 length equals 16 residues. The DNA for the CDR3 is TGCGCCAGCAGCCAAGATCAGGTCCACATCGGTGAAAAACTGTTTTTT. It codes for CASSQDQVHIGEKLFF.

The chain employs TRBV5-6 and TRBJ2-7, with 9 bases fitting TRBD1. Germline V CDR1 and CDR2: SGHDT, YYEEEE. V shed 4 bases and J 3 bases; nucleotides not matched to a gene: 11. The CDR3 runs to 16 residues. As DNA, the CDR3 is TGTGCCAGCAGCCCACCAGGACAGGGGATAGTCTACGAGCAGTACTTC. Residues: CASSPPGQGIVYEQYF.

The count of this clone is one. The J gene is TRBJ1-1, the V gene TRBV19; a weak D match, TRBD1 (6 bases). Trimming pared 5 bases from V and 12 bases from J, leaving 13 bases between. This CDR3 contains 11 residues. Per the germline V gene, CDR1 is LNHDA and CDR2 is SQIVND (reference sequence). The CDR3 loop reads CASSGRGASFF. DNA of the CDR3: TGTGCCAGTAGTGGGCGGGGGGCGTCTTTCTTT.